This passage covers 8 T cell receptor beta chains from one sample sequenced in a study of T cells in localized non-small cell lung cancer. Clones were read by immunoSEQ multiplex PCR, and TCRdb kept only the in-frame ones, dropping some. The sample consists of about 41,000 clones, 83% of them appearing once. This sample comprised PBMCs, obtained before any cancer treatment. The receptor set was obtained from a man aged 40 to 70 with stage II lung adenocarcinoma.

This CDR3 reads CASSPSGTAGGEQYF. The CDR3 DNA sequence: TGTGCCAGCTCACCATCCGGGACGGCCGGTGGTGAGCAGTACTTC. The chain couples TRBV18 to TRBJ2-7; D is possibly TRBD1 or TRBD2 (5 bases each). Trimming took off 2 bases at V and 7 bases at J, with 18 bases between the two ends. This CDR3 comprises 15 residues. Germline V CDR1 and CDR2: KGHSH, LQKENI.

This chain links TRBV19 with TRBJ2-2, with 7 positions matching TRBD1. V was clipped by 5 bases and J by 6 bases; unmatched bases: 6. The germline V gene encodes CDR1 LNHDA and CDR2 SQIVND (reference sequence). This CDR3 contains 14 residues. The CDR3 is CASSSRQGPGELFF. CDR3 bases: TGTGCCAGTAGTTCACGACAGGGCCCCGGGGAGCTGTTTTTT.

In regard to this clone: Other DNA sequences in this sample translate to the same CDR3. This chain uses TRBV7-3 with TRBJ2-1, with 8 bases that match TRBD2. The CDR3 length is 16 residues. After removal of 4 bases from V and 4 bases from J, the junction contained 9 bases not matched to a gene. Germline values: CDR1 SGHTA, CDR2 FQGTGA. In nucleotides, the CDR3 is TGTGCCAGCAGCTCCTTCGGGGGGGGGATATACAATGAGCAGTTCTTC. It translates to CASSSFGGGIYNEQFF.

The chain has TRBV28 and TRBJ1-5, with unresolved D. Per germline, CDR1 MDHEN and CDR2 SYDVKM. V gave up 6 bases and J gave up 12 bases, with 18 bases separating them. CDR3 size: 13 residues. CDR3 in amino acids: CASRGTGGRDQHF. In DNA, the CDR3 is TGTGCCAGCAGGGGCACCGGAGGTCGAGACCAGCATTTT.

The V gene is TRBV28, the J gene TRBJ1-4; D is uncertain. Trimming left V 3 bases short and J 5 bases short, with 10 bases between. This CDR3 region has 14 residues. The germline V gene encodes CDR1 MDHEN and CDR2 SYDVKM. CDR3 amino acids: CASSFTLLNEKLFF. For the CDR3, the DNA is TGTGCCAGCAGTTTTACACTCTTGAATGAAAAACTGTTTTTT.

The V and J genes are TRBV27 and TRBJ1-1, with unresolved D. The CDR3 spans 10 residues. The ends were cut back, 6 bases at V and 11 bases at J, with 10 bases in the middle. Germline V CDR1 and CDR2: MNHEY, SMNVEV (reference sequence). The chain's CDR3 is CASRVSGAFF. CDR3 sequence (DNA): TGTGCCAGCAGGGTCAGCGGTGCTTTCTTT.

The V call is TRBV7-3, the J call TRBJ1-4; 8 nucleotides align to TRBD1. Germline CDR1 is SGHTA and CDR2 is FQGTGA. Trimming at V came to 2 bases and at J to 8 bases, leaving 7 bases not matched to a gene. This CDR3 spans 15 amino acids. The CDR3 sequence is CASSLYMTGEEKLFF. The DNA for the CDR3 is TGTGCCAGCAGCTTATACATGACAGGGGAAGAAAAACTGTTTTTT.

The J gene is TRBJ2-2, the V gene TRBV18; D unresolved. This CDR3 has 16 amino acids. Germline loops: CDR1 KGHSH, CDR2 LQKENI. Trimming took 2 bases from V and 0 from J, leaving 10 bases between them. The CDR3 is CASSPDGRANTGELFF. Here the CDR3 DNA reads TGTGCCAGCTCACCAGACGGCAGAGCGAACACCGGGGAGCTGTTTTTT. Combining the CDR3 with reference TRBV18 and TRBJ2-2 gives the whole variable domain NAGVMQNPRHLVRRRGQEARLRCSPMKGHSHVYWYRQLPEEGLKFMVYLQKENIIDESGMPKERFSAEFPKEGPSILRIQQVVRGDSAAYFCASSPDGRANTGELFFGEGSRLTVL.